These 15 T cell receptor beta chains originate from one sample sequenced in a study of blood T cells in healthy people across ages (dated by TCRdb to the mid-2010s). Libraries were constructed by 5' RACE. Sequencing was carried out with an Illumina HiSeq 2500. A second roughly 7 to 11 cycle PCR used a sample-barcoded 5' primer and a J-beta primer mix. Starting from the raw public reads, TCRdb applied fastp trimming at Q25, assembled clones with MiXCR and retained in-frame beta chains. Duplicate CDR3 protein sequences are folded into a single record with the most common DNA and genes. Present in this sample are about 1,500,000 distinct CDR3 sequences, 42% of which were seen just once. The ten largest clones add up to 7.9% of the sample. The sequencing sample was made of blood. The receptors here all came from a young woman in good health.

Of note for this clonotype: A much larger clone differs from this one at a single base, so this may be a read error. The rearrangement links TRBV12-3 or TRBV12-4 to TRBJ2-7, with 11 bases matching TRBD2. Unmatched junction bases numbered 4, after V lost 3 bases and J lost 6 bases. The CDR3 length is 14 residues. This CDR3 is CASSFTSGSCEQYF. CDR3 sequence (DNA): TGTGCCAGCAGTTTTACTAGCGGGAGTTGCGAGCAGTACTTC.

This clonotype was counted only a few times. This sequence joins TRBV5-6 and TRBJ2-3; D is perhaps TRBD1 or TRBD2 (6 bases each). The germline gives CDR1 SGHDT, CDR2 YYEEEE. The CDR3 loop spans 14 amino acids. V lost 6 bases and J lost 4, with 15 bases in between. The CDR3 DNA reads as TGTGCCAGCAATCTACAGGGCGGGGCAGATACGCAGTATTTT. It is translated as CASNLQGGADTQYF.

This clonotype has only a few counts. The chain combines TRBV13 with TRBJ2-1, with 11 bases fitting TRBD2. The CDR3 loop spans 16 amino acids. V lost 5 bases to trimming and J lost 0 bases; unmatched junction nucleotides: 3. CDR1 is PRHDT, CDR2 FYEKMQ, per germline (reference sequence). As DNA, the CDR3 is TGTGCCAGCAGCCGACTAGCGGGGAGCTCCTACAATGAGCAGTTCTTC. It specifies CASSRLAGSSYNEQFF. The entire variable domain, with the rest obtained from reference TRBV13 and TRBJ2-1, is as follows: AAGVIQSPRHLIKEKRETATLKCYPIPRHDTVYWYQQGPGQDPQFLISFYEKMQSDKGSIPDRFSAQQFSDYHSELNMSSLELGDSALYFCASSRLAGSSYNEQFFGPGTRLTVL.

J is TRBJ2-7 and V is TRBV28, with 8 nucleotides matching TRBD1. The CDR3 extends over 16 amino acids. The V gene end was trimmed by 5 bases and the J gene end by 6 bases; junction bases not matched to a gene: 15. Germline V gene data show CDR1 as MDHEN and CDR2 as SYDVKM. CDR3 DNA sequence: TGTGCCAGCAGTCCCCGACCCGAGACAGGGGCCTTCGAGCAGTACTTC. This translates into CASSPRPETGAFEQYF.

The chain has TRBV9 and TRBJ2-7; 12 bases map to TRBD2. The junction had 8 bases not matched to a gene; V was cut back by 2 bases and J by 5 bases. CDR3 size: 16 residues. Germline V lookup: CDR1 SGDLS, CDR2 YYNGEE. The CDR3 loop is CASSVPLAGGWDEQYF. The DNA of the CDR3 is TGTGCCAGCAGCGTCCCACTAGCGGGAGGTTGGGACGAGCAGTACTTC.

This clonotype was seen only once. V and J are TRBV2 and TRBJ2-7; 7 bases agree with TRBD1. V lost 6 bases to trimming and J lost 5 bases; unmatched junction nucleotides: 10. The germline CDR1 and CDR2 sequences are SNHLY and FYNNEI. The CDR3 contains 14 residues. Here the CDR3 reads CASSAGTEMDEQYF. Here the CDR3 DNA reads TGTGCCAGCAGCGCCGGGACAGAGATGGACGAGCAGTACTTC.

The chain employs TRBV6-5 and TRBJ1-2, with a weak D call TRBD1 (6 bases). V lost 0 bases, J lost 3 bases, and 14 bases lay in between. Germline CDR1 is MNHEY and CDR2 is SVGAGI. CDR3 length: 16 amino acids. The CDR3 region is CASSYSKGGLDYGYTF. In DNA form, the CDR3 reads TGTGCCAGCAGTTACTCGAAGGGGGGCTTAGACTATGGCTACACCTTC.

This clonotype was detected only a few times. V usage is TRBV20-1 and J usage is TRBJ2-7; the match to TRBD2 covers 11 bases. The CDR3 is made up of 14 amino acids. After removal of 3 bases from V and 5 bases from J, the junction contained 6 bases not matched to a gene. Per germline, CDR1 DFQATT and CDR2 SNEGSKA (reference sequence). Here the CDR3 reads CSARTSGIVNEQYF. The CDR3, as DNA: TGCAGTGCTAGGACTAGCGGGATCGTCAACGAGCAGTACTTC.

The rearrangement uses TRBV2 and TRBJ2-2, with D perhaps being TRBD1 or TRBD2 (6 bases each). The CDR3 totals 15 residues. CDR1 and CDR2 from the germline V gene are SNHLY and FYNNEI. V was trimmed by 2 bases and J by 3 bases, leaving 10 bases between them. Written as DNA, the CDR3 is TGTGCCAGCAGTGAAACCGGGGGCTACACCGGGGAGCTGTTTTTT. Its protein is CASSETGGYTGELFF.

As DNA, the CDR3 is TGTGCCAGCTACCGTGGGGACATAAGCTCCTACAATGAGCAGTTCTTC. This gives the protein CASYRGDISSYNEQFF. The chain recombines TRBV12-3 or TRBV12-4 with TRBJ2-1; perhaps TRBD1 as D (6 bases). V was clipped by 8 bases and J by 0 bases, with 17 bases between them. This CDR3 contains 16 residues.

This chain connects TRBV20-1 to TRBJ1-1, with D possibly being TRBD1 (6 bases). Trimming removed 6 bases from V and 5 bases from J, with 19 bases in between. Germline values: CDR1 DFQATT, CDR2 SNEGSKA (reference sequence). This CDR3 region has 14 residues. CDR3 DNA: TGCAGTGCGAAGGAAGGGGGAGAACGGACTGAAGCTTTCTTT. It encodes CSAKEGGERTEAFF.

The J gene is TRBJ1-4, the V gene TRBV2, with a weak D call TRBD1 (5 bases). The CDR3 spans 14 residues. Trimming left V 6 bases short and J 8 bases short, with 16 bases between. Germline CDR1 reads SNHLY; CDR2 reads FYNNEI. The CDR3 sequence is CASRDDGGGEKLFF. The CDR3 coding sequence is TGTGCCAGCAGAGACGACGGGGGGGGAGAAAAACTGTTTTTT.

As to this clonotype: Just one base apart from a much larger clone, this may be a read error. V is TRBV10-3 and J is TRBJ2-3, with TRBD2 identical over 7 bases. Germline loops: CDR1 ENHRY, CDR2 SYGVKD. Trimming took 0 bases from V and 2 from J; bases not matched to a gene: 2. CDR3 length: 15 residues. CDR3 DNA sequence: TGTGCCATCAGTGAGTCCCTAGCGGCCACAGATACGCAGTATTTT. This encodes CAISESLAATDTQYF.

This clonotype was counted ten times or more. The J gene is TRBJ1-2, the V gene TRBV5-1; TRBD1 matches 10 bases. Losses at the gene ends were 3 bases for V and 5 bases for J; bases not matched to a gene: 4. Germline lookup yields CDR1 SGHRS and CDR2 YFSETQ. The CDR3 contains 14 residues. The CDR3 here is CASSSGTGEYGYTF. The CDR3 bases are TGCGCCAGCAGCTCTGGGACAGGGGAATATGGCTACACCTTC.

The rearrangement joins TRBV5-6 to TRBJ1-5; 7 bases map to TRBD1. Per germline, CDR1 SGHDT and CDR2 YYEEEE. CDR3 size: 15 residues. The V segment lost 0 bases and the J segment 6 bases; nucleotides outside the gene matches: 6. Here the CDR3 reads CASSLGSGGGQPQHF. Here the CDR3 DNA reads TGTGCCAGCAGCTTGGGATCAGGGGGGGGTCAGCCCCAGCATTTT.